The rows below give T cell receptor beta chains drawn from one sample of a study of blood T cells in healthy people across ages. One entry per CDR3 protein, called by TCRdb with MiXCR from the 5' RACE reads. Seen here are hundreds of thousands of distinct CDR3 sequences, about 53% observed once, and the top ten hold more than 35%. Sequencing was performed on blood. These receptors were collected from a man in his 60s in good health. Both conserved end residues are part of each CDR3. D genes are given only for firm matches. A clone size is listed for some rows: how often the clone was seen (once, few, many), or a class if it is expanded.

abundance	v_gene	d_gene	j_gene	len	CDR3aa	CDR3nt
-	TRBV10-3	TRBD2	TRBJ2-3	16	CAISGFSGGESDTQYF	TGTGCCATCAGCGGGTTCAGCGGGGGGGAGTCAGATACGCAGTATTTT
-	TRBV7-2	TRBD2	TRBJ2-1	16	CASSLYGAGGLNEQFF	TGTGCCAGCAGCTTATACGGAGCGGGGGGGCTCAATGAGCAGTTCTTC
-	TRBV4-1	-	TRBJ2-3	14	CASSQGDPTDTQYF	TGCGCCAGCAGCCAAGGGGACCCCACAGATACGCAGTATTTT
-	TRBV20-1	-	TRBJ2-7	13	CSARVRVMGEQYF	TGCAGTGCTAGAGTGCGGGTTATGGGCGAGCAGTACTTC
-	TRBV10-3	TRBD2	TRBJ2-5	17	CAISLPIAGGPQETQYF	TGTGCCATCAGCCTACCGATAGCGGGCGGCCCCCAAGAGACCCAGTACTTC
-	TRBV11-2	-	TRBJ2-5	14	CASSVPGRGKTQYF	TGTGCCAGCAGCGTACCGGGACGCGGAAAGACCCAGTACTTC
few	TRBV4-2	-	TRBJ1-2	15	CASSPSRTDSHGYTF	TGTGCCAGCAGCCCGTCCCGGACAGATTCACATGGCTACACCTTC
-	TRBV10-3	TRBD1	TRBJ2-7	12	CAIGQGEGEQYF	TGTGCCATTGGACAGGGAGAGGGGGAGCAGTACTTC
-	TRBV6-2/TRBV6-3	TRBD1	TRBJ2-1	15	CASSYRQGVYNEQFF	TGTGCCAGCAGTTACCGACAGGGGGTCTACAATGAGCAGTTCTTC
-	TRBV5-1	-	TRBJ2-1	13	CASSSTGRVGQFF	TGCGCCAGCAGCTCAACTGGTAGGGTAGGGCAGTTCTTC
few	TRBV4-1	TRBD1	TRBJ2-1	15	CASSQGRDRANEQFF	TGCGCCAGCAGCCAAGGCCGGGACAGGGCGAATGAGCAGTTCTTC
-	TRBV27	-	TRBJ2-2	14	CASRTGSGPGELFF	TGTGCCAGCAGAACAGGGTCCGGCCCCGGGGAGCTGTTTTTT
-	TRBV4-2	TRBD2	TRBJ2-7	16	CASSQKVTGGPHEQYF	TGTGCCAGCAGCCAAAAGGTAACGGGGGGGCCCCACGAGCAGTACTTC
-	TRBV28	TRBD2	TRBJ2-1	15	CASRRPSGVYNEQFF	TGTGCCAGCAGACGGCCTAGCGGGGTCTACAATGAGCAGTTCTTC
-	TRBV12-5	-	TRBJ2-7	15	CASGFHGRASYEQYF	TGTGCTAGTGGTTTCCACGGCCGGGCCTCATACGAGCAGTACTTC
many	TRBV12-3/TRBV12-4	-	TRBJ2-3	12	CASSLRGDTQYF	TGTGCCAGCAGTTTAAGGGGAGATACGCAGTATTTT
-	TRBV28	-	TRBJ1-5	13	CASRPTGGQPQHF	TGTGCCAGCAGACCGACGGGGGGTCAGCCCCAGCATTTT
few	TRBV6-6	TRBD1	TRBJ1-5	12	CASRTGGQPQHF	TGTGCCAGCAGGACAGGGGGTCAGCCCCAGCATTTT
few	TRBV20-1	TRBD1	TRBJ2-5	16	CSANPPGTGLQETQYF	TGCAGTGCTAATCCCCCCGGGACAGGACTCCAAGAGACCCAGTACTTC
few	TRBV5-1	-	TRBJ2-6	14	CASSYSSGANVLTF	TGCGCCAGCAGTTACAGCTCTGGGGCCAACGTCCTGACTTTC
-	TRBV10-2	-	TRBJ2-5	15	CASSEGFDSKETQYF	TGCGCCAGCAGTGAAGGGTTCGATAGCAAAGAGACCCAGTACTTC
-	TRBV3-1	TRBD2	TRBJ2-3	17	CASSQDVAGSGTDTQYF	TGTGCCAGCAGCCAAGACGTAGCGGGGTCTGGCACAGATACGCAGTATTTT
many	TRBV20-1	-	TRBJ1-2	13	CSASMGFPDGYTF	TGCAGTGCTAGCATGGGGTTTCCGGATGGCTACACCTTC
-	TRBV18	-	TRBJ2-5	11	CASSQRATQYF	TGTGCCAGCTCACAGAGGGCGACCCAGTACTTC
few	TRBV12-3/TRBV12-4	TRBD1	TRBJ2-7	15	CASSYRQGGFYEQYF	TGTGCCAGCAGTTACCGACAGGGTGGTTTTTACGAGCAGTACTTC
-	TRBV20-1	TRBD2	TRBJ2-1	14	CSAPGLAGPNEQFF	TGCAGTGCCCCCGGACTAGCGGGTCCCAATGAGCAGTTCTTC
few	TRBV12-3/TRBV12-4	-	TRBJ1-6	15	CASRNTGPFRSPLHF	TGTGCCAGCAGAAACACAGGGCCCTTTAGATCACCCCTCCACTTT
-	TRBV24-1	TRBD2	TRBJ2-3	16	CATSDAPGLGKHTQYF	TGTGCCACCAGTGATGCCCCGGGACTAGGTAAACATACGCAGTATTTT
-	TRBV7-2	-	TRBJ2-1	15	CASSWNWRPHNEQFF	TGTGCCAGCAGCTGGAACTGGCGGCCCCACAATGAGCAGTTCTTC
-	TRBV5-1	TRBD1	TRBJ2-1	15	CASSNRDRGANEQFF	TGCGCCAGCAGCAACCGGGACAGGGGCGCTAATGAGCAGTTCTTC
-	TRBV5-1	-	TRBJ2-7	16	CASSLTRAREHYEQYF	TGCGCCAGCAGCTTGACCCGGGCCCGAGAGCACTACGAGCAGTACTTC
-	TRBV5-1	TRBD2	TRBJ2-5	15	CASSIRTVGGETQYF	TGCGCCAGCAGCATCCGGACCGTCGGGGGGGAGACCCAGTACTTC
-	TRBV12-3/TRBV12-4	-	TRBJ2-5	13	CASSLKREETQYF	TGTGCCAGCAGTTTGAAGAGGGAAGAGACCCAGTACTTC
-	TRBV27	-	TRBJ2-1	14	CASTGIGFHGEQFF	TGTGCCAGCACCGGGATAGGGTTCCATGGGGAGCAGTTCTTC
many	TRBV7-2	TRBD2	TRBJ2-1	18	CASSLVRAGGRGVNEQFF	TGTGCCAGCAGCTTAGTTCGAGCGGGGGGGCGGGGAGTAAATGAGCAGTTCTTC
-	TRBV6-2/TRBV6-3	-	TRBJ1-1	12	CASSYFDSEAFF	TGTGCCAGCAGTTACTTCGACAGTGAAGCTTTCTTT
few	TRBV2	TRBD1	TRBJ1-2	14	CASSARDRDYGYTF	TGTGCCAGCAGCGCCCGGGACAGAGACTATGGCTACACCTTC
-	TRBV2	TRBD1	TRBJ2-4	14	CASSAQGIENIQYF	TGTGCCAGCAGTGCACAGGGGATCGAAAACATTCAGTACTTC
-	TRBV7-9	-	TRBJ1-2	12	CASGRGSDGYTF	TGTGCCAGCGGGAGAGGATCGGATGGCTACACCTTC
-	TRBV18	TRBD1	TRBJ2-7	16	CASSPRGTESVYEQYF	TGTGCCAGCTCACCGAGGGGGACAGAGAGCGTCTACGAGCAGTACTTC
-	TRBV28	TRBD2	TRBJ2-1	17	CASSPPNPGLAYNEQFF	TGTGCCAGCAGCCCCCCTAATCCGGGACTAGCCTACAATGAGCAGTTCTTC
-	TRBV29-1	-	TRBJ1-1	13	CSALQTLNTEAFF	TGCAGCGCATTACAGACACTGAACACTGAAGCTTTCTTT
-	TRBV12-3/TRBV12-4	TRBD1	TRBJ2-7	15	CASTLGTGGSYEQYF	TGTGCCAGCACCCTCGGGACAGGGGGCTCCTACGAGCAGTACTTC
-	TRBV5-1	TRBD1	TRBJ2-3	15	CASSPGQLSIDTQYF	TGCGCCAGCAGCCCGGGACAGCTTAGCATAGATACGCAGTATTTT
-	TRBV3-1	-	TRBJ1-3	16	CASSPPGRFSGNTIYF	TGTGCCAGCAGCCCTCCGGGCCGTTTCTCTGGAAACACCATATATTTT
-	TRBV6-6	-	TRBJ1-1	11	CASSARAGAFF	TGTGCCAGCAGCGCCAGGGCAGGAGCTTTCTTT
few	TRBV20-1	TRBD2	TRBJ2-4	15	CSARNAGGGGNIQYF	TGCAGTGCTAGAAATGCGGGGGGTGGGGGAAACATTCAGTACTTC
-	TRBV2	TRBD2	TRBJ2-2	15	CARSSGGADTGELFF	TGTGCCAGATCTAGCGGGGGGGCGGATACCGGGGAGCTGTTTTTT
few	TRBV4-1	TRBD2	TRBJ2-4	19	CASSHRTSGVSGDPNIQYF	TGCGCCAGCAGCCACCGGACTAGCGGGGTTTCGGGTGACCCAAACATTCAGTACTTC
-	TRBV2	TRBD1	TRBJ1-4	14	CASRTGQGYEKLFF	TGTGCCAGCAGGACGGGACAGGGGTATGAAAAACTGTTTTTT
few	TRBV7-2	TRBD2	TRBJ2-1	16	CASSLVVSGGAGEQFF	TGTGCCAGCAGCTTAGTGGTTAGCGGGGGGGCCGGTGAGCAGTTCTTC
-	TRBV2	TRBD2	TRBJ2-5	17	CASRRTSGAPYQGTQYF	TGTGCCAGCAGAAGGACTAGCGGGGCTCCGTACCAGGGGACCCAGTACTTC
many	TRBV5-1	TRBD2	TRBJ2-1	15	CASSLVVSGESEQFF	TGCGCCAGCAGCTTGGTAGTTAGCGGGGAGAGTGAGCAGTTCTTC